This entry describes one T cell receptor beta chain. TCRdb fed the 5' RACE reads into MiXCR, producing one record per CDR3 protein. The top ten hold around 0.25% of the sample, which has some 1,600,000 distinct CDR3 sequences, about 32% seen once. This entry belongs to a study of identical twins. Unmatched junction bases numbered 8, after V lost 0 bases and J lost 2 bases. Germline CDR1 and CDR2: MNHNS and SASEGT. CDR3 size: 17 residues. The source is a newborn girl in good health. The specimen sequenced was cord blood. The chain recombines TRBV6-1 with TRBJ1-2, with 8 positions matching TRBD1. CDR3 sequence (DNA): TGTGCCAGCAGTGAAGCCCGAAGGACAGGGAAAAACTATGGCTACACCTTC. Translation gives CASSEARRTGKNYGYTF.